These T cell receptor beta chains were read from a single sample in a study of blood T cells in healthy people across ages. Via MiXCR, TCRdb re-called the 5' RACE reads, giving one row per CDR3 protein. Of 1.2 million to 1.5 million distinct CDR3 sequences in the sample, approximately 63% were seen once. Sequenced: blood. These receptors all stem from a man between 18 and 35 years old in good health. CDR3s include the opening cysteine and the closing phenylalanine or tryptophan. Each record gives: D gene, J gene, V gene, clone size, CDR3 protein, CDR3 DNA. A D gene is named only where the DNA matches it firmly. The size field is filled for only some rows; it gives once, few, many or a size class.

TRBD1 TRBJ2-1 TRBV4-2 NA CASSQETGGAFNEQFF TGTGCCAGCAGCCAAGAGACAGGGGGTGCGTTCAATGAGCAGTTCTTC
TRBD1 TRBJ2-7 TRBV24-1 NA CATSETGGAQGEQYF TGTGCCACCAGTGAAACAGGGGGCGCCCAGGGCGAGCAGTACTTC
NA TRBJ2-3 TRBV7-2 once CASSLGAGEIIDTQYF TGTGCCAGCAGCTTAGGGGCAGGGGAAATCATAGATACGCAGTATTTT
NA TRBJ1-2 TRBV5-1 few CASSSTGTPDGYTF TGCGCCAGCAGCTCCACCGGGACTCCCGACGGCTACACCTTC
NA TRBJ2-5 TRBV9 NA CASSGPVGRGSSVQYF TGTGCCAGCAGCGGCCCCGTCGGCAGGGGCAGCTCTGTGCAGTACTTC
NA TRBJ2-2 TRBV29-1 NA CSVATGSGELFF TGCAGCGTTGCCACAGGGTCCGGGGAGCTGTTTTTT
TRBD2 TRBJ2-7 TRBV25-1 NA CASSEFLGLAEPSSYEQYF TGTGCCAGCAGTGAATTCTTGGGACTAGCGGAGCCATCCTCCTACGAGCAGTACTTC
NA TRBJ1-2 TRBV10-3 NA CAISPPGVTNYGYTF TGTGCCATCAGTCCCCCGGGGGTTACTAACTATGGCTACACCTTC
TRBD1 TRBJ2-5 TRBV28 few CASSFGQGQETQYF TGCGCCAGCAGCTTTGGACAGGGTCAAGAGACCCAGTACTTC
TRBD2 TRBJ2-7 TRBV4-1 NA CASSQDGASGYEQYF TGCGCCAGCAGCCAAGACGGGGCTAGCGGGTACGAGCAGTACTTC
NA TRBJ2-5 TRBV28 NA CATQRFQGRETQYF TGTGCCACCCAAAGATTTCAGGGGCGAGAGACCCAGTACTTC
TRBD2 TRBJ2-3 TRBV7-9 NA CASSFAGDPDTQYF TGTGCCAGCAGCTTCGCGGGGGACCCAGATACGCAGTATTTT
TRBD2 TRBJ2-3 TRBV2 few CASGRATRTDTQYF TGTGCCAGCGGGAGGGCCACGCGCACAGATACGCAGTATTTT
NA TRBJ2-5 TRBV6-2/TRBV6-3 NA CASSYTSRGQDLQETQYF TGTGCCAGCAGTTACACGAGTAGGGGCCAGGATCTACAAGAGACCCAGTACTTC
TRBD2 TRBJ2-1 TRBV9 NA CASSVLGLTSVEQFF TGTGCCAGCAGCGTACTAGGACTTACTAGCGTAGAGCAGTTCTTC
NA TRBJ1-6 TRBV6-6 NA CASNQGHYNSPLHF TGTGCCAGCAACCAGGGCCACTATAATTCACCCCTCCACTTT
TRBD1 TRBJ2-1 TRBV7-2 NA CASSTRDRGRFPGGREQFF TGTGCCAGCAGCACCCGGGACAGGGGGCGCTTTCCAGGGGGACGGGAGCAGTTCTTC
TRBD1 TRBJ1-2 TRBV4-1 NA CASSQDPDRGYGYTF TGCGCCAGCAGCCAAGATCCGGACAGGGGGTATGGCTACACCTTC
TRBD2 TRBJ2-1 TRBV10-3 NA CAISVKREGVEQFF TGTGCCATCAGTGTTAAGCGGGAGGGGGTTGAGCAGTTCTTC
NA TRBJ1-2 TRBV4-1 NA CASSHIGAGAYGYTF TGCGCCAGCAGCCACATTGGAGCCGGGGCCTATGGCTACACCTTC
NA TRBJ1-1 TRBV21-1 NA CASSKGRKNQNTEAFF TGTGCCAGCAGCAAAGGGAGGAAAAATCAGAACACTGAAGCTTTCTTT
TRBD2 TRBJ2-1 TRBV20-1 NA CSASPGTSGRNEQFF TGCAGTGCTAGTCCGGGGACTAGCGGGAGGAATGAGCAGTTCTTC
NA TRBJ2-7 TRBV4-2 NA CASSHGGVGRLQYEQYF TGTGCCAGCAGCCATGGGGGAGTAGGACGGCTTCAATACGAGCAGTACTTC
TRBD1 TRBJ2-7 TRBV28 NA CASKISGTGVNEQYF TGTGCCAGCAAGATTTCCGGGACAGGGGTCAACGAGCAGTACTTC
TRBD1 TRBJ2-1 TRBV20-1 NA CSAATGGRGNEQFF TGCAGTGCTGCCACAGGGGGCCGGGGGAATGAGCAGTTCTTC
NA TRBJ1-1 TRBV10-3 few CAISDRGYLNTEAFF TGTGCCATCAGTGATAGGGGGTACCTGAACACTGAAGCTTTCTTT
TRBD2 TRBJ2-3 TRBV20-1 few CSAEPGLASDTQYF TGCAGTGCGGAGCCGGGACTAGCTTCAGATACGCAGTATTTT
NA TRBJ1-1 TRBV5-6 NA CASSLRPGTFHTEAFF TGTGCCAGCAGCTTGAGGCCAGGGACCTTCCACACTGAAGCTTTCTTT
TRBD1 TRBJ2-7 TRBV7-9 NA CASPGQGPTYEQYF TGTGCCAGCCCCGGACAGGGTCCTACCTACGAGCAGTACTTC
NA TRBJ2-3 TRBV6-5 once CASSYSSTSKDTQYF TGTGCCAGCAGTTACTCCTCGACTAGTAAAGATACGCAGTATTTT
NA TRBJ2-7 TRBV29-1 NA CSVHWATSPYEQYF TGCAGCGTTCACTGGGCCACGTCACCCTACGAGCAGTACTTC
TRBD2 TRBJ2-7 TRBV28 NA CASSSLAGGIGGSSYEQYF TGTGCCAGCAGTTCTCTAGCGGGAGGAATTGGGGGAAGCTCCTACGAGCAGTACTTC
NA TRBJ1-2 TRBV7-2 NA CASSLVQGEINHGYTF TGTGCCAGCAGCTTAGTACAGGGAGAAATTAACCATGGCTACACCTTC
TRBD2 TRBJ2-1 TRBV20-1 NA CSALTAGAAYNEQFF TGCAGTGCTCTAACAGCGGGAGCGGCCTACAATGAGCAGTTCTTC
NA TRBJ1-5 TRBV10-2 NA CASSDRGAGSGQPQHF TGCGCCAGCAGTGACCGGGGGGCAGGTTCTGGTCAGCCCCAGCATTTT
NA TRBJ2-3 TRBV2 NA CASSERAAQYF TGTGCCAGCAGTGAAAGAGCCGCGCAGTATTTT
TRBD1 TRBJ1-4 TRBV4-1 NA CASSQPGTGFEKLFF TGCGCCAGCAGCCAACCCGGGACAGGTTTCGAAAAACTGTTTTTT
TRBD1 TRBJ1-4 TRBV19 once CASRDHGTENEKLFF TGTGCCAGTAGGGACCACGGGACAGAAAATGAAAAACTGTTTTTT
NA TRBJ1-5 TRBV28 NA CATTRANQPQHF TGTGCCACCACTCGTGCGAATCAGCCCCAGCATTTT
NA TRBJ1-5 TRBV9 NA CASSVGGVGQPQHF TGTGCCAGCAGCGTAGGGGGCGTCGGTCAGCCCCAGCATTTT
NA TRBJ2-3 TRBV29-1 NA CSSNGGTVADTQYF TGCAGCTCAAATGGGGGTACAGTTGCAGATACGCAGTATTTT
NA TRBJ1-2 TRBV7-2 NA CASSVDRPLTNYGYTF TGTGCCAGCAGCGTAGACAGGCCGCTTACTAACTATGGCTACACCTTC
NA TRBJ1-2 TRBV7-9 NA CASSEGGGSTYGYTF TGTGCCAGCTCAGAAGGGGGTGGGTCTACATATGGCTACACCTTC
TRBD2 TRBJ2-7 TRBV4-1 once CASSQVGEGWYEQYF TGCGCCAGCAGCCAAGTCGGGGAGGGTTGGTACGAGCAGTACTTC
NA TRBJ2-7 TRBV20-1 few CSARDHKEQYF TGCAGTGCTAGAGATCACAAGGAGCAGTACTTC
NA TRBJ2-2 TRBV10-1 NA CASRQGSFTGELFF TGCGCCAGCAGACAGGGCTCGTTCACCGGGGAGCTGTTTTTT
NA TRBJ1-2 TRBV6-5 NA CASSRVGDNGYTF TGTGCCAGCAGCAGGGTCGGGGACAATGGCTACACCTTC
NA TRBJ2-7 TRBV6-2/TRBV6-3 NA CASGSGSSYEQYF TGTGCCAGTGGGTCCGGGAGCTCCTACGAGCAGTACTTC
TRBD2 TRBJ2-7 TRBV25-1 NA CASSEISLHGLADKPYF TGTGCCAGCAGTGAAATCTCCCTGCATGGACTAGCGGACAAACCGTACTTC